Presented here are 27 T cell receptor beta chains from one specimen sequenced in a study of radiotherapy plus CTLA-4 blockade in lung cancer. The method was immunoSEQ multiplex PCR; TCRdb's version includes in-frame clones alone and lacks a portion of them. Of roughly 100,000 clones in the sample, more than 75% were seen once. Sequencing used peripheral blood, obtained from a patient treated with radiotherapy plus ipilimumab. These receptors came from a human donor with non-small cell lung cancer that progressed on radiotherapy plus ipilimumab. Some clones in this sample may be carry-over from other donors' samples.

This chain uses TRBV28 with TRBJ2-7; D is undetermined. This CDR3 is 15 amino acids long. V lost 7 bases to trimming and J lost 0 bases, with 16 bases between them. CDR1 and CDR2 from the germline V gene are MDHEN and SYDVKM. The CDR3 DNA is TGTGCCAGCACCATTGGGTTACCGGGCTCCTACGAGCAGTACTTC. Amino acid sequence: CASTIGLPGSYEQYF.

The chain carries TRBV19 and TRBJ2-1; perhaps TRBD2 as D (5 bases). V dropped 1 base and J dropped 13 bases, with 11 bases sitting between them. The CDR3 runs 12 residues. CDR1 and CDR2 (germline): LNHDA, SQIVND (reference sequence). CDR3 nucleotide sequence: TGTGCCAGTAGTATAGTAGCGACTACTCAGTTCTTC. It codes for CASSIVATTQFF.

DNA for the CDR3: TGTGCCAGTAGGGACAGGGGGCTTGGAAACACCATATATTTT. It yields the protein CASRDRGLGNTIYF. This sequence joins TRBV2 and TRBJ1-3, with 12 positions matching TRBD1. CDR3 length: 14 amino acids. Germline assignment: CDR1 SNHLY and CDR2 FYNNEI. V shed 9 bases and J 3 bases; nucleotides not matched to a gene: 3.

The chain combines TRBV5-4 with TRBJ1-6; no firm D call. The CDR3 contains 14 residues. Trimming removed 0 bases from V and 7 bases from J, with 8 bases in between. Germline V gene lookup returns CDR1 SGHNT and CDR2 YYREEE (reference sequence). The CDR3, as DNA: TGTGCCAGCAGCTTGGTGGGTGGGAATTCACCCCTCCACTTT. Translating gives CASSLVGGNSPLHF. The complete variable domain, with remaining parts taken from reference TRBV5-4 and TRBJ1-6, reads ETGVTQSPTHLIKTRGQQVTLRCSSQSGHNTVSWYQQALGQGPQFIFQYYREEENGRGNFPPRFSGLQFPNYSSELNVNALELDDSALYLCASSLVGGNSPLHFGNGTRLTVT.

CDR3: CSVKKGASGDTEAFF. For the CDR3, the DNA is TGCAGCGTGAAAAAGGGGGCCTCGGGGGACACTGAAGCTTTCTTT. V is TRBV29-1 and J is TRBJ1-1; 7 positions agree with TRBD1. The junction had 13 bases not matched to a gene; V was cut back by 6 bases and J by 3 bases. CDR1 is SQVTM and CDR2 is ANQGSEA in the germline V gene. The CDR3 sequence is 15 residues long.

This CDR3 is CSVDLGQGGSYEQYF. The CDR3 region has the DNA TGCAGCGTTGATTTGGGGCAGGGGGGTTCCTACGAGCAGTACTTC. The V gene is TRBV29-1, the J gene TRBJ2-7, with D possibly being TRBD1 (7 bases). Germline V gene lookup returns CDR1 SQVTM and CDR2 ANQGSEA. V was shortened by 3 bases and J by 1 base, with 16 bases between the two germline ends. This CDR3 has 15 amino acids.

The chain joins TRBV5-1 to TRBJ2-1; 13 bases are shared with TRBD2. The CDR3 is made up of 19 amino acids. The V segment lost 5 bases and the J segment 0 bases; nucleotides outside the gene matches: 11. The germline gives CDR1 SGHRS, CDR2 YFSETQ. CDR3 DNA sequence: TGCGCCAGCAGTACCCCGGGACTAGCGGGGTTAAACTCCTACAATGAGCAGTTCTTC. Protein sequence: CASSTPGLAGLNSYNEQFF.

J is TRBJ2-2 and V is TRBV7-9; tentatively, D is TRBD1 (6 bases). The V end lost 5 bases, the J end lost 5 bases, and 9 bases lay between the germline ends. The CDR3 extends over 13 amino acids. Germline CDR1 SEHNR, CDR2 FQNEAQ (reference sequence). CDR3: CASSQGQTGELFF. In nucleotides, the CDR3 is TGTGCCAGCAGCCAAGGACAGACCGGGGAGCTGTTTTTT.

This chain connects TRBV7-2 to TRBJ1-5, with no clear D. The germline CDR1 and CDR2 sequences are SGHTA and FQGNSA. The CDR3 is 14 residues long. Trimming took off 0 bases at V and 9 bases at J, with 12 bases between the two ends. The CDR3 coding sequence is TGTGCCAGCAGCTTAGCGTCGGATTATCGGCCCCAGCATTTT. Translated: CASSLASDYRPQHF. Looking up the rest from reference TRBV7-2 and TRBJ1-5 gives the full variable domain: GAGVSQSPSNKVTEKGKDVELRCDPISGHTALYWYRQSLGQGLEFLIYFQGNSAPDKSGLPSDRFSAERTGGSVSTLTIQRTQQEDSAVYLCASSLASDYRPQHFGDGTRLSIL.

This clone came up once. This chain joins TRBV27 and TRBJ2-7; perhaps D is TRBD1 or TRBD2 (5 bases each). Germline V gene lookup returns CDR1 MNHEY and CDR2 SMNVEV (reference sequence). Trimming pared 6 bases from V and 0 bases from J, leaving 9 bases between. CDR3 length: 13 amino acids. CDR3 nucleotides: TGTGCCAGCAGGGGACGGAGCTCCTACGAGCAGTACTTC. This sequence encodes CASRGRSSYEQYF.

A single count supports this clone. The genes are TRBV5-1 and TRBJ2-3, with 13 bases matching TRBD2. CDR3 size: 16 residues. The V gene end was trimmed by 4 bases and the J gene end by 2 bases; junction bases not matched to a gene: 4. The germline V gene has CDR1 SGHRS and CDR2 YFSETQ. In DNA, the CDR3 is TGCGCCAGCAGCCCGGGACTAGCGGGGAACACAGATACGCAGTATTTT. Its protein product is CASSPGLAGNTDTQYF.

The chain has TRBV2 and TRBJ1-3, with D possibly being TRBD1 (5 bases). From germline, CDR1 is SNHLY and CDR2 FYNNEI. V lost 4 bases and J 2 bases, leaving 12 bases between the germline ends. The CDR3 spans 15 residues. CDR3 sequence (DNA): TGTGCCAGCAGTGTAACCTCGACAGCTGGAAACACCATATATTTT. Its protein is CASSVTSTAGNTIYF.

The sample holds one count of this clone. The rearrangement uses TRBV15 and TRBJ2-2; D not certain. Germline CDR1 reads LNHNV; CDR2 reads YYDKDF (reference sequence). Trimming cost V 0 bases and J 7 bases, with 9 bases left between them. This CDR3 comprises 14 residues. Here the CDR3 DNA reads TGTGCCACCAGCAGAGATTCAGAAAACGGGGAGCTGTTTTTT. This encodes CATSRDSENGELFF.

This chain uses TRBV9 with TRBJ1-6; the match to TRBD1 covers 8 bases. Looked up from germline, CDR1 is SGDLS and CDR2 is YYNGEE. The CDR3 extends over 14 amino acids. Losses at the gene ends were 0 bases for V and 9 bases for J; bases not matched to a gene: 2. CDR3 amino acids: CASSVGTGGSPLHF. CDR3 coding DNA: TGTGCCAGCAGCGTAGGAACAGGGGGTTCACCCCTCCACTTT. The variable domain in full, with the rest retrieved from reference TRBV9 and TRBJ1-6, is DSGVTQTPKHLITATGQRVTLRCSPRSGDLSVYWYQQSLDQGLQFLIQYYNGEERAKGNILERFSAQQFPDLHSELNLSSLELGDSALYFCASSVGTGGSPLHFGNGTRLTVT.

V and J are TRBV5-5 and TRBJ2-5; D possibly corresponds to TRBD2 (5 bases). The germline V and J ends were trimmed by 3 bases and 4 bases, with 16 bases remaining between them. Germline V gives CDR1 SGHKS, CDR2 YYEKEE (reference sequence). The length of the CDR3 is 15 residues. CDR3 DNA: TGTGCCAGCAGCTCCCTCCTACTAGTCCGAGAGACCCAGTACTTC. Protein: CASSSLLLVRETQYF.

The chain has TRBV18 and TRBJ2-1; D gene unclear. V gave up 3 bases and J gave up 10 bases, with 7 bases separating them. The CDR3 contains 11 residues. The germline V gene has CDR1 KGHSH and CDR2 LQKENI. The CDR3 loop is CASSPVREQFF. The CDR3 bases are TGTGCCAGCTCACCCGTTAGGGAGCAGTTCTTC.

The chain has TRBV21-1 and TRBJ1-5; TRBD1, the table's D call, was not compared with the DNA. TRBV21-1 is a recognized pseudogene. CDR3 length: 13 residues. The CDR3 nucleotides read TGTGCCGTCAGGTTTATATCAAATCAGCCCCAGCATTTT. Translated, it gives CAVRFISNQPQHF.

The chain employs TRBV4-1 and TRBJ1-1; 10 bases are a match to TRBD1. V trimming: 4 bases; J trimming: 5 bases; junction bases outside the gene matches: 13. Germline V gene lookup returns CDR1 MGHRA and CDR2 YSYEKL. The CDR3 sequence is 17 residues long. The CDR3 DNA sequence: TGCGCCAGCAGCCCCGGGTCCCGGGACAGGGGTCGGACTGAAGCTTTCTTT. Residues: CASSPGSRDRGRTEAFF.

The chain employs TRBV5-1 and TRBJ2-3, with D unresolved. The CDR3 sequence is 15 residues long. Germline V gene sequence: CDR1 SGHRS, CDR2 YFSETQ. Trimming pared 1 base from V and 1 base from J, leaving 10 bases between. The chain's CDR3 is CASSLNAAGTDTQYF. Written as DNA, the CDR3 is TGCGCCAGCAGCTTGAACGCCGCTGGCACAGATACGCAGTATTTT.

The chain joins TRBV4-2 to TRBJ1-2, with a weak D call TRBD1 (5 bases). This CDR3 contains 13 residues. V was pared by 1 base and J by 5 bases, with 8 bases between. From germline, CDR1 is LGHNA and CDR2 YNFKEQ. The CDR3 region is CASSQVEGYGYTF. CDR3 bases: TGTGCCAGCAGCCAAGTAGAGGGGTATGGCTACACCTTC.

In this sample, this clone turned up a few times. V is TRBV5-5 and J is TRBJ1-2; perhaps TRBD1 as D (6 bases). CDR3 length equals 12 residues. The ends were cut back, 4 bases at V and 5 bases at J, with 9 bases in the middle. The germline V gene encodes CDR1 SGHKS and CDR2 YYEKEE (reference sequence). The CDR3 DNA reads TGTGCCAGCAGCAGGGACATGTATGGCTACACCTTC. As protein: CASSRDMYGYTF.

The genes are TRBV19 and TRBJ1-1, with D unclear. The V gene lost 7 bases and the J gene lost 5 bases, with 20 bases spanning the gap. There are 15 residues in the CDR3. Germline CDR1 is LNHDA and CDR2 is SQIVND (reference sequence). The CDR3 loop reads CASTPGWVPGTEAFF. The CDR3 region has the DNA TGTGCCAGTACCCCGGGCTGGGTTCCGGGGACTGAAGCTTTCTTT.

With respect to this clone: One junction end disagrees with the germline gene, perhaps due to a read error. The V call is TRBV7-2, the J call TRBJ2-7; possibly TRBD1 for D (5 bases). Per germline, CDR1 SGHTA and CDR2 FQGNSA. The CDR3 runs to 14 residues. CDR3 loop: CASSRQGNSCEQYF. Written as DNA, the CDR3 is TGTGCCAGCAGCCGCCAGGGCAACTCCTGCGAGCAGTACTTC.

The J gene is TRBJ2-3, the V gene TRBV10-3; no definite D call. The CDR3 contains 15 residues. V lost 6 bases, J lost 2 bases, and 15 bases lay in between. Germline loops: CDR1 ENHRY, CDR2 SYGVKD. This chain's CDR3 is CAIRADSYNTDTQYF. The CDR3 nucleotides are TGTGCCATCAGGGCCGACTCGTATAACACAGATACGCAGTATTTT.

This chain links TRBV5-1 with TRBJ2-3; 10 bases align to TRBD2. V lost 5 bases to trimming and J lost 9 bases; unmatched junction nucleotides: 12. This CDR3 is 15 amino acids long. Germline lookup yields CDR1 SGHRS and CDR2 YFSETQ. DNA for the CDR3: TGCGCCAGCAGTAGGGAGCGGGGGGGCCTAGGAACGCAGTATTTT. Encoded protein: CASSRERGGLGTQYF.

The chain carries TRBV6-4 and TRBJ1-1; perhaps TRBD1 as D (5 bases). This CDR3 comprises 14 residues. V dropped 6 bases and J dropped 6 bases, with 17 bases sitting between them. Germline-derived CDR1 and CDR2 are MRHNA and SNTAGT. The CDR3 bases are TGTGCCAGCAGACAACAGGTCTGGAGCGCTGAAGCTTTCTTT. Its protein is CASRQQVWSAEAFF.

V is TRBV19 and J is TRBJ1-5, with 7 bases lining up with TRBD1. CDR3 length: 16 residues. The germline gives CDR1 LNHDA, CDR2 SQIVND (reference sequence). J gave up 3 bases and V 1 base, and 6 bases lay outside the gene matches. The CDR3 loop is CASSIGWGQNNQPQHF. The CDR3 nucleotides read TGTGCCAGTAGTATAGGTTGGGGACAGAACAATCAGCCCCAGCATTTT. The complete variable domain, with remaining parts taken from reference TRBV19 and TRBJ1-5, reads DGGITQSPKYLFRKEGQNVTLSCEQNLNHDAMYWYRQDPGQGLRLIYYSQIVNDFQKGDIAEGYSVSREKKESFPLTVTSAQKNPTAFYLCASSIGWGQNNQPQHFGDGTRLSIL.